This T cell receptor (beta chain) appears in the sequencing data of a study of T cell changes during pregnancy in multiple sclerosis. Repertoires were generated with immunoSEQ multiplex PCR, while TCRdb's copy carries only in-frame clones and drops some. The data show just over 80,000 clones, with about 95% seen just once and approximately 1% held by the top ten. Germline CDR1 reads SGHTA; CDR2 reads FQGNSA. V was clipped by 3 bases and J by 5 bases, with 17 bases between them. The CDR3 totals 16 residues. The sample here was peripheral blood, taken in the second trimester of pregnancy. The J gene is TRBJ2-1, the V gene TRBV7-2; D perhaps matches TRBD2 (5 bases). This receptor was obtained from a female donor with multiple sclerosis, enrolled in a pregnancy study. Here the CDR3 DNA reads TGTGCCAGCAGCTTGCAGAGAGGAACTAGTAACAATGAGCAGTTCTTC. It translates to CASSLQRGTSNNEQFF.